A selection of T cell receptor beta chains follows, all from one sample in a study of CXCR3-negative and CXCR3-positive naive CD8 T cells. One entry per CDR3 protein, without DNA, is what TCRdb gives after re-calling the 5' RACE reads. The sample's table shows 150,000 or so distinct CDR3 sequences. Sequenced: naive CXCR3+ CD8+ T cells from blood. The receptors derive from a human donor in good health. Some clones in this sample may be carry-over from other donors' samples. The CDR3 runs from the conserved cysteine through the conserved F or W. Each record gives: J gene, V gene, CDR3 protein.

j_gene: TRBJ1-4
v_gene: TRBV5-6
CDR3aa: CASSLGGFVLGRTNEKLFF

j_gene: TRBJ2-7
v_gene: TRBV29-1
CDR3aa: CSGRDISYEQYF

j_gene: TRBJ2-5
v_gene: TRBV7-9
CDR3aa: CASSQLTSGEVETQYF

j_gene: TRBJ2-3
v_gene: TRBV5-6
CDR3aa: CASRSGTSTDTQYF

j_gene: TRBJ1-5
v_gene: TRBV2
CDR3aa: CASEGMAGSNQPQHF

j_gene: TRBJ2-2
v_gene: TRBV19
CDR3aa: CASSRAGENTGELFF

j_gene: TRBJ1-1
v_gene: TRBV12-3/TRBV12-4
CDR3aa: CASSFGTYTEAFF

j_gene: TRBJ2-7
v_gene: TRBV7-2
CDR3aa: CASAPTSGAYEQYF

j_gene: TRBJ2-3
v_gene: TRBV28
CDR3aa: CASSLKSTDTQYF

j_gene: TRBJ2-1
v_gene: TRBV6-2/TRBV6-3
CDR3aa: CASSPRADSAYNEQFF

j_gene: TRBJ2-7
v_gene: TRBV4-1
CDR3aa: CASSPGLARMYGQYF

j_gene: TRBJ2-5
v_gene: TRBV28
CDR3aa: CASSYRGPQETQYF

j_gene: TRBJ1-1
v_gene: TRBV10-3
CDR3aa: CAISERTANTEAFF

j_gene: TRBJ2-7
v_gene: TRBV3-1
CDR3aa: CASSQVGVGGTASYEQYF

j_gene: TRBJ2-1
v_gene: TRBV6-2/TRBV6-3
CDR3aa: CASSYSNWGGSYNEQFF

j_gene: TRBJ2-3
v_gene: TRBV20-1
CDR3aa: CIARWGSGDTQYF

j_gene: TRBJ2-7
v_gene: TRBV29-1
CDR3aa: CSVVPQDAYEQYF

j_gene: TRBJ2-1
v_gene: TRBV20-1
CDR3aa: CSATGIGFSYNEQFF

j_gene: TRBJ2-7
v_gene: TRBV19
CDR3aa: CASSIGTGYYEQYF

j_gene: TRBJ2-1
v_gene: TRBV4-3
CDR3aa: CASSQDTYPGDNEQFF

j_gene: TRBJ1-2
v_gene: TRBV7-8
CDR3aa: CASSPVGPGPNYGYTF

j_gene: TRBJ1-5
v_gene: TRBV12-3/TRBV12-4
CDR3aa: CASSWTGDSNQPQHF

j_gene: TRBJ2-3
v_gene: TRBV12-3/TRBV12-4
CDR3aa: CASSLDATDTQYF

j_gene: TRBJ2-5
v_gene: TRBV15
CDR3aa: CATSTLNLADQETQYF

j_gene: TRBJ2-4
v_gene: TRBV10-1
CDR3aa: CARSGAALAKNIQYF

j_gene: TRBJ2-5
v_gene: TRBV15
CDR3aa: CATSGPPGFQETQYF

j_gene: TRBJ1-2
v_gene: TRBV20-1
CDR3aa: CSARGSFNYGYTF

j_gene: TRBJ2-1
v_gene: TRBV5-5
CDR3aa: CASSLVRGSYNEQFF

j_gene: TRBJ2-1
v_gene: TRBV7-9
CDR3aa: CASSQLDSSYNEQFF

j_gene: TRBJ2-1
v_gene: TRBV6-2/TRBV6-3
CDR3aa: CASSYSSTGIYNEQFF

j_gene: TRBJ1-1
v_gene: TRBV11-3
CDR3aa: CASTGRAQTEAFF

j_gene: TRBJ2-1
v_gene: TRBV20-1
CDR3aa: CSAGRTSEGLVEQFF

j_gene: TRBJ2-1
v_gene: TRBV28
CDR3aa: CASSSTYNEQFF

j_gene: TRBJ1-1
v_gene: TRBV7-9
CDR3aa: CASSASWVGEAFF

j_gene: TRBJ1-2
v_gene: TRBV29-1
CDR3aa: CSVDWVESSSYGYTF

j_gene: TRBJ1-1
v_gene: TRBV29-1
CDR3aa: CSVEGSRLVDTEAFF

j_gene: TRBJ1-5
v_gene: TRBV27
CDR3aa: CASSLLPQTGGLQPQHF

j_gene: TRBJ2-3
v_gene: TRBV30
CDR3aa: CAWSVWGEPDTQYF

j_gene: TRBJ1-5
v_gene: TRBV7-9
CDR3aa: CASSPSDSGYSNQPQHF

j_gene: TRBJ2-1
v_gene: TRBV9
CDR3aa: CASSATGYNEQFF

j_gene: TRBJ1-2
v_gene: TRBV4-1
CDR3aa: CASSQEASGRRDYGYTF

j_gene: TRBJ1-1
v_gene: TRBV12-3/TRBV12-4
CDR3aa: CASSFGGLNTEAFF

j_gene: TRBJ1-1
v_gene: TRBV4-3
CDR3aa: CASSHLSGEGQLNTEAFF